The rows below give T cell receptor beta chains drawn from one sample of a study of blood T cell repertoires in COVID-19. Generated by immunoSEQ multiplex PCR, the TCRdb table keeps only in-frame clones and is missing some. The sample has 7,000 or so clones, 85% to 90% seen once. What was sequenced was peripheral blood. These receptors came from a man older than 75 with active COVID-19. CDR3s include the opening cysteine and the closing phenylalanine or tryptophan. The order of the fields is J gene, V gene, D gene, CDR3 protein. A D gene is named only where the DNA matches it firmly.

>TRBJ2-2|TRBV7-2|TRBD1
CASSPRQGATGELFF
>TRBJ2-7|TRBV5-1|TRBD2
CASSLRESGGKEQYF
>TRBJ1-5|TRBV7-2|.
CASSLAQGNQPQHF
>TRBJ2-5|TRBV6-5|TRBD1
CASSYRPQGWQETQYF
>TRBJ1-2|TRBV7-9|TRBD1
CASSLAGDRGTGYTF
>TRBJ2-5|TRBV18|TRBD1
CASSPHNRGETQYF
>TRBJ1-3|TRBV27|.
CASSLRGFGNTIYF
>TRBJ2-2|TRBV7-3|TRBD2
CASSWVAGSTGELFF
>TRBJ2-5|TRBV12-3/TRBV12-4|.
CASTTQTAETQYF
>TRBJ2-2|TRBV12-5|TRBD2
CASGLGGGGGELFF
>TRBJ2-3|TRBV12-5|.
CASGLVRGTDTQYF
>TRBJ2-3|TRBV7-9|.
CASSPSGEVTDTQYF
>TRBJ2-1|TRBV2|TRBD2
CASSPWGLAGGNEQFF
>TRBJ2-1|TRBV12-3/TRBV12-4|.
CASTRGFEQFF
>TRBJ1-2|TRBV19|.
CASTPAPDRFNYGYTF
>TRBJ1-6|TRBV18|TRBD1
CASSPGQGIGSPLHF
>TRBJ1-4|TRBV12-3/TRBV12-4|.
CASSLQGEKLFF
>TRBJ2-7|TRBV11-2|TRBD2
CASSLDNSGREQYF
>TRBJ2-1|TRBV9|TRBD2
CASSVLPSGSNEQFF
>TRBJ2-5|TRBV6-5|TRBD2
CASRAGLARETQYF
>TRBJ2-7|TRBV28|TRBD1
CASSSLGTGNEQYF
>TRBJ2-7|TRBV11-2|TRBD2
CASSLETSGFYEQYF
>TRBJ2-1|TRBV19|TRBD2
CASRVPPVVAGLKNEQFF
>TRBJ2-1|TRBV13|.
CASASRGNSYNEQFF
>TRBJ2-1|TRBV7-7|TRBD2
CASSPGLADNEQFF
>TRBJ2-3|TRBV4-1|TRBD1
CASSPQGASDTQYF
>TRBJ2-2|TRBV18|TRBD1
CASSPGTGVTGELFF
>TRBJ1-1|TRBV6-5|.
CASSSPRGNTEAFF
>TRBJ2-5|TRBV6-5|.
CASSYSTRGFPHF
>TRBJ2-3|TRBV6-6|.
CASSYSTRGDTQYF
>TRBJ1-1|TRBV5-1|.
CASSLAGRATEAFF